This T cell receptor (beta chain) emerged from a study of beta chain features in type 1 diabetes. CDR3 length: 14 residues. Germline CDR1 SGHTA, CDR2 FQGNSA. The sequenced template was cDNA made from the entire isolated RNA. Using immunoSEQ multiplex PCR, the repertoire was profiled, and TCRdb retains in-frame clones only, with some absent. The sample shows some 250,000 clones, 25% to 35% of them seen only once. The sequenced sample was central memory CD4+ T cells from blood. The chain uses TRBV7-2 and TRBJ2-5, with a possible D match to TRBD2 (5 bases). Judging by the DNA end, TRBJ2-7 fits better; the J call may be wrong. The clonotype comes from a man aged 25-45 years in good health. The CDR3 region has the DNA TGTGCCAGCAGGAAAACTAGGGATTTAGTCGAGCAGTACTTC. Amino acids: CASRKTRDLVEQYF.